These 20 T cell receptor beta chains share one sample of origin, sequenced in a study of molecular identifiers for immune sequencing clone quantification. TCRdb ran MiXCR on the PCR reads and lists one entry per CDR3 protein. The profile shows over 100,000 distinct CDR3 sequences, around 30% of them singletons. Sequenced material: naive CD8+ T cells from blood, with Jurkat cell RNA spiked in. Subset noted: FACS-sorted CD8+CD4-CCR7+CD45RA+ naive T cells. These receptors all stem from a human donor in good health. Some libraries in this study had Jurkat cell RNA spiked in.

This clonotype was counted a few times. V and J are TRBV2 and TRBJ1-5; D is unresolved. Germline V gives CDR1 SNHLY, CDR2 FYNNEI. There are 16 residues in the CDR3. V dropped 4 bases and J dropped 0 bases, with 13 bases sitting between them. CDR3 nucleotide sequence: TGTGCCAGCAGTGGCATAGGGCCGTATAGCAATCAGCCCCAGCATTTT. This codes for CASSGIGPYSNQPQHF.

V gene TRBV19 combines with J gene TRBJ2-7, with unresolved D. CDR3 size: 12 residues. CDR1 LNHDA and CDR2 SQIVND come from the germline V gene (reference sequence). V was shortened by 8 bases and J by 2 bases, with 10 bases between the two germline ends. In DNA, the CDR3 is TGTGCCAGTCCCGCTCTGCCCTACGAGCAGTACTTC. This sequence encodes CASPALPYEQYF.

A word on this clonotype: One end of the junction varies from germline; a read error may be responsible. Here the CDR3 reads CASSLDLPGTGGRETRYF. Here the CDR3 DNA reads TGTGCCAGCAGCTTAGATCTCCCCGGGACCGGGGGTAGAGAGACCCGGTACTTC. The J gene is TRBJ2-5, the V gene TRBV11-2, with TRBD2 as a possible D gene (6 bases). CDR3 size: 18 residues. The germline gives CDR1 SGHAT, CDR2 FQNNGV. Full variable domain (rest looked up from reference TRBV11-2 and TRBJ2-5): EAGVAQSPRYKIIEKRQSVAFWCNPISGHATLYWYQQILGQGPKLLIQFQNNGVVDDSQLPKDRFSAERLKGVDSTLKIQPAKLEDSAVYLCASSLDLPGTGGRETRYFGPGTRLLVL.

This chain links TRBV6-2 or TRBV6-3 with TRBJ2-1; the match to TRBD2 covers 11 bases. Germline V gene lookup returns CDR1 MNHEY and CDR2 SVGEGT. With 7 bases clipped from V and 5 bases from J, the junction kept 10 bases outside the gene matches. The CDR3 runs 16 residues. CDR3 amino acids: CASIPFPGLADNEQFF. CDR3 in DNA: TGTGCCAGCATCCCCTTCCCGGGACTAGCGGACAATGAGCAGTTCTTC.

This clonotype was detected only a few times. The genes are TRBV27 and TRBJ2-1; 15 nucleotides align to TRBD2. Losses at the gene ends were 2 bases for V and 1 base for J; bases not matched to a gene: 0. This CDR3 is built from 17 residues. Germline assignment: CDR1 MNHEY and CDR2 SMNVEV (reference sequence). CDR3 sequence (DNA): TGTGCCAGCAGTTTAGGACTAGCGGGAGGGTCCTACAATGAGCAGTTCTTC. Protein product: CASSLGLAGGSYNEQFF.

This clonotype was counted many times. V usage is TRBV7-2 and J usage is TRBJ1-5; D remains ambiguous. This CDR3 spans 13 amino acids. V was pared by 3 bases and J by 7 bases, with 10 bases between. CDR1 is SGHTA and CDR2 is FQGNSA in the germline V gene. For the CDR3, the DNA is TGTGCCAGCAGCTTTTTCGAGACCCAGCCCCAGCATTTT. The encoded protein is CASSFFETQPQHF.

There are many counts of this clonotype. This chain joins TRBV7-9 and TRBJ1-5; a possible D gene is TRBD1 (5 bases). CDR1 is SEHNR and CDR2 is FQNEAQ in the germline V gene (reference sequence). The CDR3 runs to 15 residues. V was clipped by 1 base and J by 1 base, with 8 bases between them. The chain's CDR3 is CASSLEGLSNQPQHF. CDR3 DNA sequence: TGTGCCAGCAGCTTAGAGGGGCTAAGCAATCAGCCCCAGCATTTT.

In its sample, this clonotype was seen a few times. The genes are TRBV7-8 and TRBJ1-5; maybe TRBD1 (5 bases). In germline, CDR1 is SGHVS, CDR2 FQNEAQ. Trimming took off 6 bases at V and 5 bases at J, with 23 bases between the two ends. The CDR3 loop spans 17 amino acids. The CDR3 coding sequence is TGTGCCAGCAGGAAAGGGCCAGGGACTAGAGGGGATCAGCCCCAGCATTTT. Protein sequence: CASRKGPGTRGDQPQHF.

The chain couples TRBV9 to TRBJ1-6; weak D call: TRBD1 (6 bases). The CDR3 covers 15 residues. Germline-derived CDR1 and CDR2 are SGDLS and YYNGEE. With 6 bases removed from V and 4 bases from J, the gap between germline ends came to 14 bases. The CDR3 here is CASTTGGSYNSPLHF. The DNA for the CDR3 is TGTGCCAGCACGACAGGAGGCAGTTATAATTCACCCCTCCACTTT.

On this clonotype itself: Mismatch with germline at one junction end may stem from a read error. This rearrangement joins TRBV4-2 to TRBJ2-3, with 11 bases aligning to TRBD2. From germline, CDR1 is LGHNA and CDR2 YNFKEQ. The CDR3 loop spans 18 amino acids. The CDR3 here is CASSHPIAGTSGTDTQKF. The CDR3 nucleotides are TGTGCCAGCAGCCATCCCATAGCCGGGACTAGCGGTACAGATACGCAGAAATTT.

The rearrangement uses TRBV29-1 and TRBJ2-1, with 12 bases matching TRBD2. The CDR3 extends over 15 amino acids. Germline CDR1 SQVTM, CDR2 ANQGSEA. V lost 7 bases to trimming and J lost 12 bases; unmatched junction nucleotides: 16. CDR3 DNA sequence: TGCAGCGCCCGAACCCCTAGCGGGAGGGTATTTGGGCAGTTCTTC. Amino acid sequence: CSARTPSGRVFGQFF.

This clonotype appeared a few times. V gene TRBV29-1 combines with J gene TRBJ2-7, with D uncertain. From germline, CDR1 is SQVTM and CDR2 ANQGSEA. Trimming removed 2 bases from V and 1 base from J, with 12 bases in between. The CDR3 contains 14 residues. CDR3 sequence reads: CSVEISSRSYEQYF. As DNA, the CDR3 is TGCAGCGTTGAAATTTCCAGCCGATCCTACGAGCAGTACTTC.

Many counts were recorded for this clonotype. The rearrangement links TRBV12-3 or TRBV12-4 to TRBJ2-3; D may correspond to TRBD1 or TRBD2 (5 bases each). The V end was cut by 5 bases, the J end by 0 bases, with 15 bases between. The CDR3 totals 16 residues. The CDR3 sequence: CASSPREGASTDTQYF. The CDR3 DNA follows: TGTGCCAGCAGTCCCCGGGAAGGGGCTAGCACAGATACGCAGTATTTT.

Turning to this clonotype: A clone one base away is much larger, so this may be a read error. The V and J genes are TRBV29-1 and TRBJ2-7; 13 positions agree with TRBD2. The CDR3 sequence is 16 residues long. Germline assignment: CDR1 SQVTM and CDR2 ANQGSEA. In DNA form, the CDR3 reads TGCAGCGCCTGGACTAGCGGGAGCCGGGGAACCTACGAGCAGAACTTC. Residues: CSAWTSGSRGTYEQNF.

This clonotype was detected many times. The chain uses TRBV7-2 and TRBJ1-1, with 10 positions matching TRBD1. V shed 1 base and J 0 bases; nucleotides not matched to a gene: 8. CDR1 SGHTA and CDR2 FQGNSA come from the germline V gene. The CDR3 runs to 18 residues. The CDR3 spells CASSLGWDRGDLNTEAFF. CDR3 coding DNA: TGTGCCAGCAGCTTAGGGTGGGACAGGGGCGATTTGAACACTGAAGCTTTCTTT. The variable domain in full, with the rest retrieved from reference TRBV7-2 and TRBJ1-1, is GAGVSQSPSNKVTEKGKDVELRCDPISGHTALYWYRQSLGQGLEFLIYFQGNSAPDKSGLPSDRFSAERTGGSVSTLTIQRTQQEDSAVYLCASSLGWDRGDLNTEAFFGQGTRLTVV.

This clonotype was found a few times. The chain recombines TRBV25-1 with TRBJ2-2, with D perhaps TRBD1 or TRBD2 (5 bases each). Germline CDR1 is MGHDK and CDR2 is SYGVNS. CDR3 length: 15 amino acids. V was clipped by 6 bases and J by 6 bases, with 17 bases between them. The CDR3 DNA is TGTGCCAGCAGCAAGAACGAGGGGTACGCCGGGGAGCTGTTTTTT. Its translation: CASSKNEGYAGELFF.

This sequence joins TRBV7-8 and TRBJ2-7; D ambiguous. V was cut by 5 bases and J by 4 bases, with 12 bases left in between. Germline V lookup: CDR1 SGHVS, CDR2 FQNEAQ. The CDR3 is 13 residues long. For the CDR3, the DNA is TGTGCCAGCAGCCCCAGCCTCGATTACGAGCAGTACTTC. It codes for CASSPSLDYEQYF. The entire variable domain, with the rest obtained from reference TRBV7-8 and TRBJ2-7, is as follows: GAGVSQSPRYKVAKRGQDVALRCDPISGHVSLFWYQQALGQGPEFLTYFQNEAQLDKSGLPSDRFFAERPEGSVSTLKIQRTQQEDSAVYLCASSPSLDYEQYFGPGTRLTVT.

The J gene is TRBJ2-2, the V gene TRBV28; the match to TRBD1 covers 9 bases. This CDR3 is built from 16 residues. The germline CDR1 and CDR2 sequences are MDHEN and SYDVKM. Trimming took 1 base from V and 3 from J; bases not matched to a gene: 3. The chain's CDR3 is CASSLFGTGYTGELFF. The CDR3 DNA reads as TGTGCCAGCAGTTTATTCGGGACAGGGTACACCGGGGAGCTGTTTTTT.

This clonotype was counted ten times or more. The chain couples TRBV9 to TRBJ1-1, with D hard to call. V lost 8 bases and J 0 bases, leaving 14 bases between the germline ends. The germline gives CDR1 SGDLS, CDR2 YYNGEE. This CDR3 has 14 amino acids. CDR3 DNA: TGTGCCAGTGCTCCCGGGAACATGAACACTGAAGCTTTCTTT. Translation gives CASAPGNMNTEAFF.

This clonotype has more than one count but fewer than ten. The chain recombines TRBV4-2 with TRBJ1-6; no definite D call. CDR3 length equals 15 residues. The V end was cut by 4 bases, the J end by 6 bases, with 13 bases between. Germline CDR1 reads LGHNA; CDR2 reads YNFKEQ. The CDR3 region has the DNA TGTGCCAGCAGCCTAGAAATTCAACTTAATTCACCCCTCCACTTT. Translating gives CASSLEIQLNSPLHF.